Listed here are 16 T cell receptor beta chains from one sample, sequenced in a study of cytomegalovirus exposure and HLA in healthy donors. 60 Vbeta and 13 Jbeta primers were used in PCR. Libraries were prepared by immunoSEQ multiplex PCR; TCRdb keeps only in-frame clonotypes and omits some of them. This table holds a few hundred thousand clones, roughly 91% found once. The material sequenced was PBMCs. The receptor set was obtained from a girl aged 2 to 10 in good health and CMV-seronegative.

The V and J genes are TRBV28 and TRBJ2-1; 10 bases align to TRBD2. The CDR3 extends over 16 amino acids. Germline lookup yields CDR1 MDHEN and CDR2 SYDVKM. The ends lost 6 bases at V and 4 bases at J; junction bases unmatched: 9. CDR3: CASSSLLAGRYNEQFF. CDR3 in DNA: TGTGCCAGCAGCTCCCTACTAGCGGGGCGATACAATGAGCAGTTCTTC. The full variable domain, rest sourced from reference TRBV28 and TRBJ2-1, is DVKVTQSSRYLVKRTGEKVFLECVQDMDHENMFWYRQDPGLGLRLIYFSYDVKMKEKGDIPEGYSVSREKKERFSLILESASTNQTSMYLCASSSLLAGRYNEQFFGPGTRLTVL.

The chain links TRBV9 to TRBJ1-1; possibly TRBD1 for D (5 bases). The CDR3 is 15 residues long. The germline gives CDR1 SGDLS, CDR2 YYNGEE. Trimming shortened V by 3 bases and J by 2 bases, and 14 bases separated the two germline ends. CDR3 DNA: TGTGCCAGCAGCGCGGGGTGGGGGGACAACACTGAAGCTTTCTTT. Translated, it gives CASSAGWGDNTEAFF.

This clone was seen only once. This chain links TRBV19 with TRBJ2-5; 14 bases align to TRBD2. Germline V lookup: CDR1 LNHDA, CDR2 SQIVND (reference sequence). Unmatched junction bases numbered 0, after V lost 1 base and J lost 2 bases. This CDR3 spans 16 amino acids. The CDR3 protein is CASSIGLAGGQETQYF. The CDR3 DNA sequence: TGTGCCAGTAGTATAGGACTAGCGGGGGGGCAAGAGACCCAGTACTTC.

This chain joins TRBV4-2 and TRBJ2-3, with 10 positions matching TRBD1. CDR3 length equals 15 residues. V lost 2 bases and J lost 5; bases outside the gene matches: 4. Germline V gives CDR1 LGHNA, CDR2 YNFKEQ. In nucleotides, the CDR3 is TGTGCCAGCAGCCAAACCGGACAGGGGGGAGATACGCAGTATTTT. Translated: CASSQTGQGGDTQYF.

This clone was seen just once. The gene calls are TRBV6-1 and TRBJ1-1; 8 bases map to TRBD1. The trim removed 3 bases at V and 1 base at J, leaving 13 bases unmatched. Germline CDR1 reads MNHNS; CDR2 reads SASEGT. There are 18 residues in the CDR3. CDR3: CASSEPETGDRENTEAFF. The CDR3 DNA sequence: TGTGCCAGCAGTGAGCCCGAGACAGGGGATCGGGAGAACACTGAAGCTTTCTTT.

The chain couples TRBV4-2 to TRBJ2-2, with a tentative D call TRBD2 (5 bases). With 0 bases removed from V and 6 bases from J, the gap between germline ends came to 17 bases. The germline gives CDR1 LGHNA, CDR2 YNFKEQ. The CDR3 has 17 residues. In DNA form, the CDR3 reads TGTGCCAGCAGCCAAGAGCGGGCCTCGGAATCGGCCGGGGAGCTGTTTTTT. This encodes CASSQERASESAGELFF.

The V call is TRBV4-1, the J call TRBJ1-1; weak D call: TRBD1 (6 bases). V was cut by 3 bases and J by 4 bases, with 12 bases left in between. CDR1 and CDR2 (germline): MGHRA, YSYEKL. This CDR3 comprises 14 residues. CDR3: CASSQGPGATEAFF. DNA of the CDR3: TGCGCCAGCAGCCAGGGGCCAGGGGCCACTGAAGCTTTCTTT.

The chain employs TRBV7-9 and TRBJ1-3; D is ambiguous. This CDR3 spans 17 amino acids. Germline V CDR1 and CDR2: SEHNR, FQNEAQ (reference sequence). Trimming removed 5 bases at V and 0 bases at J, with 17 bases between. CDR3 in amino acids: CASSKPLGWSSGNTIYF. The CDR3 nucleotides are TGTGCCAGCAGCAAACCCCTCGGTTGGAGCTCTGGAAACACCATATATTTT.

The gene calls are TRBV6-5 and TRBJ2-5, with 7 nucleotides matching TRBD2. CDR3 length: 15 amino acids. Germline V CDR1 and CDR2: MNHEY, SVGAGI. V lost 0 bases and J lost 1; bases outside the gene matches: 2. The CDR3 loop reads CASSYSPGGQETQYF. CDR3 DNA sequence: TGTGCCAGCAGTTACTCGCCGGGGGGCCAAGAGACCCAGTACTTC.

The chain couples TRBV11-2 to TRBJ1-1; 7 bases are shared with TRBD1. This CDR3 has 17 residues. Germline V gene sequence: CDR1 SGHAT, CDR2 FQNNGV. The V gene end was trimmed by 5 bases and the J gene end by 1 base; junction bases not matched to a gene: 13. The CDR3 reads CASSLRYPSGGNTEAFF. Here the CDR3 DNA reads TGTGCCAGCAGCCTTCGTTACCCTTCAGGGGGGAACACTGAAGCTTTCTTT.

The CDR3 loop is CASSVEARGNEQFF. The CDR3 bases are TGTGCCAGCAGTGTCGAGGCCCGAGGGAATGAGCAGTTCTTC. The rearrangement uses TRBV2 and TRBJ2-1; tentative D call: TRBD2 (5 bases). The V gene lost 4 bases and the J gene lost 7 bases, with 14 bases spanning the gap. This CDR3 spans 14 amino acids. CDR1 is SNHLY and CDR2 is FYNNEI in the germline V gene.

The chain uses TRBV7-9 and TRBJ2-7, with TRBD1 identical over 7 bases. The CDR3 runs 12 residues. The V gene's germline CDR1 is SEHNR and CDR2 FQNEAQ (reference sequence). J was trimmed by 10 bases and V by 5 bases; bases with no gene match: 8. The CDR3 nucleotides are TGTGCCAGCAGCCTGACAGGGATTGAACAGTACTTC. Translation gives CASSLTGIEQYF.

The gene calls are TRBV7-8 and TRBJ2-3; TRBD2 aligns across 12 bases. Germline assignment: CDR1 SGHVS and CDR2 FQNEAQ. V was clipped by 6 bases and J by 6 bases; unmatched bases: 10. This CDR3 spans 16 amino acids. CDR3 residues: CASRSVLAGGKDTQYF. Written as DNA, the CDR3 is TGTGCCAGCAGATCGGTTCTAGCGGGAGGGAAGGATACGCAGTATTTT.

The V gene is TRBV7-6, the J gene TRBJ1-4, with TRBD1 identical over 9 bases. Germline V gives CDR1 SGHVS, CDR2 FNYEAQ. V was clipped by 3 bases and J by 7 bases; unmatched bases: 3. CDR3 length equals 14 residues. Here the CDR3 DNA reads TGTGCCAGCAGCTTGACAGGGGGTAGTGAAAAACTGTTTTTT. Protein product: CASSLTGGSEKLFF.

The table lists this clone with a count of one. The genes are TRBV5-5 and TRBJ1-5, with 11 bases matching TRBD1. CDR1 is SGHKS, CDR2 YYEKEE, per germline (reference sequence). Losses at the gene ends were 0 bases for V and 4 bases for J; bases not matched to a gene: 0. This CDR3 comprises 15 residues. CDR3 region: CASSLGDRGNQPQHF. As DNA, the CDR3 is TGTGCCAGCAGCTTGGGGGACAGGGGGAATCAGCCCCAGCATTTT.

The rearrangement uses TRBV30 and TRBJ2-5; 7 bases agree with TRBD1. Looked up from germline, CDR1 is GTSNPN and CDR2 is SVGIG (reference sequence). This CDR3 has 15 amino acids. V gave up 4 bases and J gave up 4 bases; unmatched junction bases: 12. Written as DNA, the CDR3 is TGTGCCTGGACACCGGGACAGATCTGGGGAGAGACCCAGTACTTC. Its protein is CAWTPGQIWGETQYF. Full variable domain (outside the CDR3, taken from reference TRBV30 and TRBJ2-5): SQTIHQWPATLVQPVGSPLSLECTVEGTSNPNLYWYRQAAGRGLQLLFYSVGIGQISSEVPQNLSASRPQDRQFILSSKKLLLSDSGFYLCAWTPGQIWGETQYFGPGTRLLVL.